The T cell receptor beta chain described here comes from a study of T cell responses to AZD1222 COVID-19 vaccine. Regarding the study as a whole: Unmutated regions of variants are reportedly targeted by nearly half of spike-specific TCRs. The number of AZD1222 recipients seropositive at baseline was only 5 to 7. Most donors were white British, females outnumbered males, and clonal diversity was possibly underestimated. Spike-specific TCR breadth and depth rose after two AZD1222 doses.

The germline gives CDR1 SGHAT, CDR2 FQNNGV. V was trimmed by 5 bases and J by 4 bases, leaving 11 bases between them. The CDR3 extends over 13 amino acids. Using immunoSEQ multiplex PCR, the repertoire was profiled, and TCRdb retains in-frame clones only, with some absent. Here the sample spans about 140,000 clones, 80% to 90% being singletons. This clone was observed a handful of times. Its antigen remains unknown. The chain joins TRBV11-2 to TRBJ2-5; no firm D call. Sequencing was performed on peripheral blood, taken on day 0 of AZD1222 vaccination. This receptor was obtained from an adult in good health. CDR3 bases: TGTGCCAGCAGCCCCGGAATGGGAGAGACCCAGTACTTC. It codes for CASSPGMGETQYF. The complete variable domain, with remaining parts taken from reference TRBV11-2 and TRBJ2-5, reads EAGVAQSPRYKIIEKRQSVAFWCNPISGHATLYWYQQILGQGPKLLIQFQNNGVVDDSQLPKDRFSAERLKGVDSTLKIQPAKLEDSAVYLCASSPGMGETQYFGPGTRLLVL.